This TCR beta chain was sequenced during a study of blood T cell repertoires in COVID-19. Looking at the study overall: Researchers got acute and convalescent COVID-19 samples from the United States, Italy and Spain.

In the authors' methods: Amplification from reference gene primers served as the basis for estimated nucleated cell counts. The data were produced by immunoSEQ multiplex PCR, yet TCRdb's version contains in-frame clones alone and is incomplete. V and J calls and clone size come straight from that table; D and trimming were deduced from the DNA. Of 250,000 to 300,000 clones detected, around 84% appear once; the ten largest clones hold about 7%. Those who participated ranged in age from roughly 18 to 90 years and resided in about 24 US areas. Exposed enrollees had met someone with a PCR-confirmed or clinician-diagnosed COVID-19 case at some point within the 2 weeks before study entry. J gave up 4 bases and V 3 bases, and 15 bases lay outside the gene matches. Germline loops: CDR1 DFQATT, CDR2 SNEGSKA (reference sequence). The CDR3 consists of 17 residues.

This sequence originates from a woman in her fifties or sixties who had been exposed to COVID-19. Sequenced: PBMCs or T cells enriched from blood (not recorded which). The chain employs TRBV20-1 and TRBJ2-7; 10 bases match TRBD2. This CDR3 is CSASISQLAGFHYEQYF. The CDR3 DNA reads TGCAGTGCTAGTATCAGCCAACTAGCGGGGTTCCATTACGAGCAGTACTTC.